The 22 T cell receptor beta chains presented below share a single source sample, sequenced in a study of cytomegalovirus exposure and HLA in healthy donors. PCR amplification relied on 60 Vbeta primers (plus 13 Jbeta primers). Produced via immunoSEQ multiplex PCR; TCRdb's table is partial and in-frame only. Of about 150,000 clones listed, around 83% were seen once; the top ten hold 5% to 7%. Sequences were obtained from PBMCs. The receptors were sampled from a man in his fifties or sixties in good health and CMV-seropositive.

The sample holds one count of this clone. This chain links TRBV2 with TRBJ1-5; unclear D gene. Trimming took off 4 bases at V and 3 bases at J, with 16 bases between the two ends. The V gene's germline CDR1 is SNHLY and CDR2 FYNNEI. The CDR3 extends over 16 amino acids. CDR3 amino acids: CASSVEERRFNQPQHF. CDR3 coding DNA: TGTGCCAGCAGTGTAGAGGAGAGACGGTTCAATCAGCCCCAGCATTTT.

This chain links TRBV6-5 with TRBJ1-2; 9 bases map to TRBD1. Germline loops: CDR1 MNHEY, CDR2 SVGAGI. V lost 4 bases to trimming and J lost 7 bases; unmatched junction nucleotides: 4. The length of the CDR3 is 13 residues. CDR3 region: CASSSGQGTGYTF. The CDR3 nucleotides read TGTGCCAGCAGTTCGGGACAGGGAACTGGCTACACCTTC.

This chain links TRBV2 with TRBJ1-3, with 8 bases aligning to TRBD1. The CDR3 extends over 15 amino acids. Germline V gene data show CDR1 as SNHLY and CDR2 as FYNNEI. J was trimmed by 0 bases and V by 8 bases; bases with no gene match: 6. CDR3 DNA sequence: TGTGCCAGCTTGGGCGGGACAGGCTCTGGAAACACCATATATTTT. It translates to CASLGGTGSGNTIYF.

The rearrangement uses TRBV6-5 and TRBJ2-3, with D perhaps matching TRBD1 (6 bases). This CDR3 has 14 amino acids. Germline V lookup: CDR1 MNHEY, CDR2 SVGAGI. V was clipped by 4 bases and J by 7 bases, with 15 bases between them. CDR3 protein: CASSFLEQGYTQYF. The CDR3 nucleotides are TGTGCCAGCAGTTTTCTCGAACAGGGCTATACGCAGTATTTT.

The table lists this clone with a count of one. The V gene is TRBV2, the J gene TRBJ1-1; TRBD1 aligns across 8 bases. Trimming took 4 bases from V and 3 from J; bases not matched to a gene: 7. Germline V gives CDR1 SNHLY, CDR2 FYNNEI. The CDR3 length is 15 residues. CDR3 loop: CASSAGRGLDTEAFF. In DNA form, the CDR3 reads TGTGCCAGCAGTGCGGGCAGGGGGCTTGACACTGAAGCTTTCTTT.

This clone was seen a handful of times. The J gene is TRBJ2-2, the V gene TRBV14; D gene uncertain. This CDR3 is built from 18 residues. Trimming removed 0 bases at V and 2 bases at J, with 16 bases between. CDR1 and CDR2 (germline): SGHDN, FVKESK. The CDR3 is CASSQDSFSKLNTGELFF. The CDR3 DNA follows: TGTGCCAGCAGCCAAGATTCCTTCTCGAAACTCAACACCGGGGAGCTGTTTTTT.

As to this clone: This same CDR3 is encoded by further DNA sequences in the sample. The chain uses TRBV6-5 and TRBJ2-3, with D perhaps matching TRBD2 (7 bases). V lost 6 bases and J lost 5, with 15 bases in between. The CDR3 consists of 14 residues. The germline V gene has CDR1 MNHEY and CDR2 SVGAGI. The CDR3 loop is CASRRGGEGDTQYF. CDR3 in DNA: TGTGCCAGCAGAAGGGGGGGTGAGGGAGATACGCAGTATTTT.

This clone was counted a single time. The rearrangement joins TRBV9 to TRBJ2-3; a possible D gene is TRBD2 (6 bases). The CDR3 loop spans 15 amino acids. The V and J ends lost 5 bases and 4 bases respectively, with 17 bases between them. In germline, CDR1 is SGDLS, CDR2 YYNGEE. The CDR3 region is CASSGSTKRADTQYF. CDR3 in DNA: TGTGCCAGCAGTGGTTCGACAAAGCGGGCAGATACGCAGTATTTT.

This clone showed up just once. This rearrangement joins TRBV7-2 to TRBJ1-1, with D possibly being TRBD1 (6 bases). The CDR3 extends over 15 amino acids. Between the trimmed V and J ends, which lost 0 bases and 4 bases, there was a span of 12 bases. The germline CDR1 and CDR2 sequences are SGHTA and FQGNSA. The DNA for the CDR3 is TGTGCCAGCAGCTTAGCGGGGCCCAGGGGCACTGAAGCTTTCTTT. As protein: CASSLAGPRGTEAFF.

This chain links TRBV4-1 with TRBJ2-6, with D possibly matching TRBD2 (6 bases). The germline CDR1 and CDR2 sequences are MGHRA and YSYEKL. The CDR3 has 17 residues. Trimming pared 2 bases from V and 0 bases from J, leaving 11 bases between. CDR3 amino acids: CASSQPGLYSGANVLTF. The CDR3 DNA reads TGCGCCAGCAGCCAACCGGGACTGTACTCTGGGGCCAACGTCCTGACTTTC.

V gene TRBV9 combines with J gene TRBJ2-1; 10 bases fit TRBD2. Germline CDR1 is SGDLS and CDR2 is YYNGEE. CDR3 size: 14 residues. The V segment lost 0 bases and the J segment 6 bases; nucleotides outside the gene matches: 0. Here the CDR3 DNA reads TGTGCCAGCAGCGTAGGGACTAGCGGCAATGAGCAGTTCTTC. Encoded protein: CASSVGTSGNEQFF.

V gene TRBV5-4 combines with J gene TRBJ1-1, with D perhaps matching TRBD1 (6 bases). Per germline, CDR1 SGHNT and CDR2 YYREEE (reference sequence). This CDR3 contains 13 residues. V was cut by 3 bases and J by 7 bases, with 13 bases left in between. CDR3 protein: CASSWGTSREAFF. CDR3 bases: TGTGCCAGCAGCTGGGGGACAAGCCGTGAAGCTTTCTTT.

The chain employs TRBV6-5 and TRBJ1-2, with 10 bases that match TRBD1. The CDR3 loop spans 14 amino acids. Per germline, CDR1 MNHEY and CDR2 SVGAGI. J lost 8 bases, V lost 5 bases, and 8 bases had no gene match. The CDR3 reads CASSNPGQGRGYTF. The CDR3 DNA reads TGTGCCAGCAGTAATCCGGGACAGGGGCGCGGCTACACCTTC.

The CDR3 sequence: CASSGRGGVEGHEQFF. In DNA, the CDR3 is TGTGCCAGTAGTGGCCGCGGGGGGGTGGAGGGCCATGAGCAGTTCTTC. The chain combines TRBV19 with TRBJ2-1, with 9 bases identical to TRBD2. This CDR3 has 16 amino acids. Germline V CDR1 and CDR2: LNHDA, SQIVND (reference sequence). V was clipped by 5 bases and J by 8 bases; unmatched bases: 13.

The V and J genes are TRBV11-1 and TRBJ2-1, with TRBD2 matching over 9 bases. The V gene end was trimmed by 3 bases and the J gene end by 7 bases; junction bases not matched to a gene: 4. This CDR3 comprises 14 residues. Germline V gene lookup returns CDR1 SGHAT and CDR2 FQDESV (reference sequence). In DNA, the CDR3 is TGTGCCAGCAGCTTTGGCGGGGGGGAGAATGAGCAGTTCTTC. It is translated as CASSFGGGENEQFF.

This clone has just one count. This chain uses TRBV5-1 with TRBJ2-1; 9 bases agree with TRBD2. Germline values: CDR1 SGHRS, CDR2 YFSETQ. This CDR3 comprises 15 residues. The trim removed 4 bases at V and 8 bases at J, leaving 10 bases unmatched. The DNA of the CDR3 is TGCGCCAGCAGCCCGGCGGGGGGGAATAGAGATGAGCAGTTCTTC. It codes for CASSPAGGNRDEQFF.

V is TRBV7-7 and J is TRBJ2-7; TRBD2 aligns across 9 bases. The CDR3 length is 18 residues. Germline V gives CDR1 SSHAT, CDR2 FNYEAQ (reference sequence). CDR3 amino acids: CASSLKEGAGGPMNEQYV. In DNA form, the CDR3 reads TGTGCTAGCAGCTTAAAGGAGGGGGCGGGAGGGCCGATGAACGAGCAGTACGTC.

The table lists this clone with a few counts. J is TRBJ2-1 and V is TRBV6-6, with a tentative D call TRBD2 (6 bases). Germline V gene sequence: CDR1 MNHNY, CDR2 SVGAGI (reference sequence). The CDR3 has 11 residues. Trimming took 11 bases from V and 7 from J, leaving 12 bases between them. In DNA, the CDR3 is TGTGCCGGAGGGGATTTGAATGAGCAGTTCTTC. Translated: CAGGDLNEQFF.

This clone was recorded only once. The rearrangement links TRBV2 to TRBJ1-2, with D maybe TRBD1 (5 bases). Germline V lookup: CDR1 SNHLY, CDR2 FYNNEI. The CDR3 is made up of 14 amino acids. Between the trimmed V and J ends, which lost 4 bases and 2 bases, there was a span of 11 bases. The CDR3 here is CASSGQSVNYGYTF. CDR3 bases: TGTGCCAGCAGTGGACAGTCCGTCAACTATGGCTACACCTTC.

The rearrangement uses TRBV11-2 and TRBJ1-4, with 8 bases that match TRBD1. CDR3 size: 16 residues. V gave up 5 bases and J gave up 4 bases; unmatched junction bases: 9. Germline CDR1 SGHAT, CDR2 FQNNGV. Here the CDR3 reads CASSPRDRIDNEKLFF. For the CDR3, the DNA is TGTGCCAGCAGCCCCCGGGACAGGATCGATAATGAAAAACTGTTTTTT. Using reference TRBV11-2 and TRBJ1-4 for the parts outside the CDR3, the full variable domain is EAGVAQSPRYKIIEKRQSVAFWCNPISGHATLYWYQQILGQGPKLLIQFQNNGVVDDSQLPKDRFSAERLKGVDSTLKIQPAKLEDSAVYLCASSPRDRIDNEKLFFGSGTQLSVL.

The J gene is TRBJ2-1, the V gene TRBV18, with D uncertain. The germline CDR1 and CDR2 sequences are KGHSH and LQKENI. This CDR3 is built from 13 residues. The V gene lost 0 bases and the J gene lost 9 bases, with 9 bases spanning the gap. The CDR3 spells CASSPPSVGEQFF. For the CDR3, the DNA is TGTGCCAGCTCACCACCGAGCGTGGGTGAGCAGTTCTTC.

The gene calls are TRBV19 and TRBJ2-5, with 12 bases aligning to TRBD2. Germline V CDR1 and CDR2: LNHDA, SQIVND (reference sequence). After removal of 5 bases from V and 5 bases from J, the junction contained 9 bases not matched to a gene. The CDR3 has 16 residues. CDR3 bases: TGTGCCAGTAGTTCCACTCTAGCGGGAGGGCGGGAGACCCAGTACTTC. Protein product: CASSSTLAGGRETQYF.